The clone carrying this TCR beta chain was recorded at least ten times. Preparation of the TCRbeta library was carried out with unique molecular identifiers. TCRdb reprocessed the PCR reads via MiXCR and lists one record per CDR3 protein. The repertoire holds over 150,000 distinct CDR3 sequences, with around 6.8% as singletons. This specimen belongs to a study of T-cell reconstitution after alpha-beta-depleted transplantation in children. The V gene lost 7 bases and the J gene lost 3 bases, with 12 bases spanning the gap. Per the germline V gene, CDR1 is SGHDN and CDR2 is FVKESK. The CDR3 length is 13 residues.

J is TRBJ2-5 and V is TRBV14; D gene uncertain. The receptor was isolated from a human donor who donated a stem cell graft to a child with Wiskott-Aldrich syndrome. The input for sequencing was PBMCs from the stem cell graft donor, taken from the stem cell graft. The CDR3 spells CASNDPLKETQYF. As DNA, the CDR3 is TGTGCCAGCAACGACCCTCTAAAAGAGACCCAGTACTTC.